This T cell receptor (beta chain) was found in a study of T-cell memory formation after mild COVID-19 (dated by TCRdb to 2020 to 2023). The study in broad terms: TCR sequence clusters from the two donors were found to be largely donor specific. T-cell clones expanding and contracting after mild COVID-19 in two donors were tracked by longitudinal TCRalpha and TCRbeta repertoire sequencing. The cohort was made up of two young adult volunteers, one female and one male, who were previously healthy. Overall study outcomes, separate from this receptor: Contracting CD4+ clones were found mainly in CM and EM memory subsets, while CD8+ clones were enriched in EMRA. Some responding clones were detected in pre-infection memory, suggesting pre-existing cross-reactive memory T cells joined the SARS-CoV-2 response. SARS-CoV-2 specificity was not confirmed for the second-wave clones peaking on day 37. Balanced CD4/CD8 phenotypes were observed for clones contracting from day 15 to 85, whereas a bias towards CD4+ was observed for a second wave of clones expanding from day 15 to 37. Only a couple of mild cases were covered by the study, and larger cohorts that include severe cases with pre-infection samples were considered necessary.

This clonotype was detected only a few times. Its specific antigen is unknown. No quality values exist for individual bases; no much larger clone is one base distant. The sequencer was an Illumina NovaSeq 6000. cDNA libraries for TCRalpha and TCRbeta were prepared by 5'RACE using constant-segment primers, with sample barcodes and unique molecular identifiers added. Trizol reagent was used to extract RNA from every sample. Libraries were amplified in two PCR steps, with a second sample barcode and Illumina TruSeq adapters added in the second step. The libraries were sequenced on an Illumina NovaSeq using 2 x 150 bp paired-end reads. The paper's data handling went like this. With migec v1.2.7, reads were demultiplexed and then collapsed into UMI-guided consensus sequences. Using mixcr v2.1.11, UMI consensuses were aligned to TRA and TRB V and J templates and then assembled into clonotypes. Expanded or contracted clonotypes were those called significant by both edgeR and NoisET, with noise models trained on biological replicates. For edgeR calls, the thresholds were a false discovery rate-adjusted p below 0.01 and a log2 fold-change of 1. As an exploratory analysis of dynamics, max-normalized trajectories of the 1000 most abundant clonotypes were examined by PCA with hierarchical clustering. Separately sequenced CD4+ and CD8+ repertoires were used to assign the CD4 or CD8 phenotype of responding clones. TCRdb took the public reads, trimmed them with fastp at Q25, ran MiXCR for clone calling and kept in-frame beta chains. Here each entry gathers all rows of one CDR3 protein and keeps the most common genes and DNA. The V and J calls reflect TCRdb's pipeline rather than the authors' work. Here the sample has around 300,000 distinct CDR3 sequences; roughly 21% occur a single time. Of the sample, 20% to 25% is held by the ten largest clones.

PBMCs were isolated by Ficoll-Paque density gradient centrifugation. Unmatched junction bases come to 9, with V trimmed by 7 bases and J by 10 bases. Spanning cysteine to phenylalanine, the CDR3 consists of 15 amino acids. The retained sequence is limited to the CDR3, 45 bases, with the frame set at the first base. CDR1 WSHSY and CDR2 SAAADI are derived from the germline V gene. The rearrangement joined TRBV10-2 to TRBJ2-1, with 14 central nucleotides matching TRBD2. What was sequenced was PBMCs or a T cell subset sorted from them (not recorded which). The clonotype originates from a man younger than 35 who had mild COVID-19 (a few samples of this study predate the infection). The sample titles of this study are shuffled in the database, so cell type and time point are left out; the donor was told from shared clones. The DNA sequence is given as TGCGCCAGCACGATTAGACTAGCGGGGGGGTCCGAGCAGTTCTTC. It is translated as CASTIRLAGGSEQFF.